The subject of this entry is one TCR beta chain. Its antigen is still unknown. This sample stems from a study of cytomegalovirus exposure and HLA in healthy donors. Primers included in the PCR were 60 Vbeta and 13 Jbeta primers. TCRdb's copy holds only in-frame clones and misses some; the assay was immunoSEQ multiplex PCR. Here the sample spans 85,000 to 100,000 clones, about four fifths being singletons. Nominal health characterized the donors when sampled, though unrecorded immune exposures were likely. The study, taken as a whole, reports: Cytomegalovirus status was reportedly diagnosed by the classifier with high specificity and sensitivity. According to an earlier analysis, most TCR beta V segments yielded productive rearrangements about 90% or about 30% of the time.

The germline CDR1 and CDR2 sequences are KGHSH and LQKENI. Trimming cost V 6 bases and J 4 bases; bases outside gene matches: 7. This CDR3 contains 15 residues. What was sequenced was PBMCs. This chain joins TRBV18 and TRBJ1-5; TRBD1 agrees at 9 bases. The receptor was isolated from a man aged 25-40 years in good health and CMV-seronegative. In DNA, the CDR3 is TGTGCCAGCTCGCTGGGACAGGGCGGTAATCAGCCCCAGCATTTT. It yields the protein CASSLGQGGNQPQHF.